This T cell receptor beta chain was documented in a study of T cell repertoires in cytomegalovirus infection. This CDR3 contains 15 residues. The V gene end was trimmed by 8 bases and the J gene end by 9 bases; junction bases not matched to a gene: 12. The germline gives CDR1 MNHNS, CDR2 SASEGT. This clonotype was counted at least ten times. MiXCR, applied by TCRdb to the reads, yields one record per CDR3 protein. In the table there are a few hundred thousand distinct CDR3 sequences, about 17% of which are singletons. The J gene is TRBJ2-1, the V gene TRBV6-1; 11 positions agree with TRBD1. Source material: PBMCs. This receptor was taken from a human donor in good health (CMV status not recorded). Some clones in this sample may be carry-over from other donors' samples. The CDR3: CASASGQGARSEQFF. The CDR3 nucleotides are TGTGCCAGCGCAAGCGGACAGGGGGCGCGGAGTGAGCAGTTCTTC.